Listed below are T cell receptor beta chains from one sample, sequenced in a study of CD8+ T cells in alopecia areata. The assay was immunoSEQ multiplex PCR, and TCRdb's table has in-frame clones only and misses some. This sample has 50,000 to 65,000 clones, with about 45% found just once. This specimen consisted of CD8+ T cells sorted from blood, obtained at roughly week 38, from a patient treated with tofacitinib. The receptors come from a human donor with alopecia areata. Both conserved end residues are part of each CDR3. D genes are given only for firm matches. The size of a clone is reported for some rows only, either as once, few or many, or as a class for expanded clones.

V gene: TRBV29-1
D gene: TRBD2
CDR3 length: 14
J gene: TRBJ2-5
clone size: few
CDR3 protein: CSVVMGEGRETQYF
CDR3 DNA: TGCAGCGTTGTTATGGGGGAGGGCCGAGAGACCCAGTACTTC

V gene: TRBV5-1
D gene: TRBD1
CDR3 length: 14
J gene: TRBJ2-7
clone size: .
CDR3 protein: CASSYGTGDYEQYF
CDR3 DNA: TGCGCCAGCAGCTACGGGACAGGCGACTACGAGCAGTACTTC

V gene: TRBV9
D gene: .
CDR3 length: 14
J gene: TRBJ2-5
clone size: .
CDR3 protein: CASSPTGTQETQYF
CDR3 DNA: TGTGCCAGCAGCCCCACCGGGACCCAAGAGACCCAGTACTTC

V gene: TRBV5-1
D gene: .
CDR3 length: 16
J gene: TRBJ2-1
clone size: .
CDR3 protein: CASSFSPPGLKNEQFF
CDR3 DNA: TGCGCCAGCAGCTTTAGTCCTCCAGGGTTGAAGAATGAGCAGTTCTTC

V gene: TRBV27
D gene: TRBD1
CDR3 length: 16
J gene: TRBJ2-2
clone size: .
CDR3 protein: CASSPRTGGVAGELFF
CDR3 DNA: TGTGCCAGCAGTCCCCGGACAGGGGGGGTGGCCGGGGAGCTGTTTTTT

V gene: TRBV6-1
D gene: .
CDR3 length: 16
J gene: TRBJ1-5
clone size: .
CDR3 protein: CASSEAHQDLNQPQHF
CDR3 DNA: TGTGCCAGCAGTGAAGCGCATCAGGATCTCAATCAGCCCCAGCATTTT

V gene: TRBV30
D gene: .
CDR3 length: 12
J gene: TRBJ2-3
clone size: once
CDR3 protein: CAREDSTDTQYF
CDR3 DNA: TGTGCCAGAGAAGACAGCACAGATACGCAGTATTTT

V gene: TRBV29-1
D gene: TRBD2
CDR3 length: 12
J gene: TRBJ2-7
clone size: .
CDR3 protein: CSVEDPTSGSYF
CDR3 DNA: TGCAGCGTTGAAGATCCTACTAGCGGGTCGTACTTC

V gene: TRBV9
D gene: .
CDR3 length: 15
J gene: TRBJ2-1
clone size: few
CDR3 protein: CASSLWRSGNNEQFF
CDR3 DNA: TGTGCCAGCAGCCTGTGGCGGAGCGGTAACAATGAGCAGTTCTTC

V gene: TRBV7-9
D gene: TRBD1
CDR3 length: 15
J gene: TRBJ1-2
clone size: .
CDR3 protein: CASSTGTAPSYGYTF
CDR3 DNA: TGTGCCAGCAGCACCGGGACAGCTCCTAGCTATGGCTACACCTTC

V gene: TRBV18
D gene: TRBD2
CDR3 length: 15
J gene: TRBJ2-2
clone size: .
CDR3 protein: CASSPTSGFTGELFF
CDR3 DNA: TGTGCCAGCTCACCGACTAGCGGGTTCACCGGGGAGCTGTTTTTT

V gene: TRBV29-1
D gene: TRBD1
CDR3 length: 17
J gene: TRBJ2-2
clone size: few
CDR3 protein: CSAVTGGWTLNAGELFF
CDR3 DNA: TGCAGCGCTGTAACAGGGGGATGGACCCTTAACGCCGGGGAGCTGTTTTTT

V gene: TRBV27
D gene: .
CDR3 length: 14
J gene: TRBJ2-7
clone size: .
CDR3 protein: CASSLVGSTYEQYF
CDR3 DNA: TGTGCCAGCAGTTTGGTAGGGTCGACCTACGAGCAGTACTTC

V gene: TRBV5-1
D gene: .
CDR3 length: 15
J gene: TRBJ2-3
clone size: .
CDR3 protein: CASSPEGQSTDTQYF
CDR3 DNA: TGCGCCAGCAGCCCGGAGGGACAGAGCACAGATACGCAGTATTTT

V gene: TRBV5-1
D gene: .
CDR3 length: 13
J gene: TRBJ2-7
clone size: once
CDR3 protein: CASSPWAGYEQYF
CDR3 DNA: TGCGCCAGCAGCCCCTGGGCCGGGTACGAGCAGTACTTC

V gene: TRBV27
D gene: TRBD1
CDR3 length: 15
J gene: TRBJ2-7
clone size: few
CDR3 protein: CASSLIGQGFNEQYF
CDR3 DNA: TGTGCCAGCAGTTTGATTGGACAGGGGTTCAACGAGCAGTACTTC

V gene: TRBV2
D gene: .
CDR3 length: 16
J gene: TRBJ2-1
clone size: once
CDR3 protein: CASRIPQGLSYNEQFF
CDR3 DNA: TGTGCCAGCAGAATACCGCAGGGTCTCTCCTACAATGAGCAGTTCTTC

V gene: TRBV29-1
D gene: TRBD2
CDR3 length: 14
J gene: TRBJ2-1
clone size: few
CDR3 protein: CSVPGLAVYNEQFF
CDR3 DNA: TGCAGCGTTCCGGGACTAGCGGTTTACAATGAGCAGTTCTTC

V gene: TRBV11-2
D gene: .
CDR3 length: 17
J gene: TRBJ2-7
clone size: .
CDR3 protein: CASSLWAVGDLAYEQYF
CDR3 DNA: TGTGCCAGCAGCTTATGGGCCGTGGGGGACTTAGCCTACGAGCAGTACTTC

V gene: TRBV9
D gene: TRBD1
CDR3 length: 15
J gene: TRBJ2-1
clone size: .
CDR3 protein: CASSVDGQAPNEQFF
CDR3 DNA: TGTGCCAGCAGCGTAGACGGACAGGCCCCCAATGAGCAGTTCTTC

V gene: TRBV14
D gene: .
CDR3 length: 15
J gene: TRBJ2-1
clone size: .
CDR3 protein: CASSQVSAGDNEQFF
CDR3 DNA: TGTGCCAGCAGCCAAGTGTCAGCAGGAGACAATGAGCAGTTCTTC

V gene: TRBV4-1
D gene: .
CDR3 length: 16
J gene: TRBJ2-7
clone size: .
CDR3 protein: CASSQGGSPLLYEQYF
CDR3 DNA: TGCGCCAGCAGCCAAGGCGGGTCCCCGCTGCTCTACGAGCAGTACTTC

V gene: TRBV4-1
D gene: TRBD2
CDR3 length: 15
J gene: TRBJ2-7
clone size: .
CDR3 protein: CASSQIAGDSYEQYF
CDR3 DNA: TGCGCCAGCAGCCAAATAGCGGGAGACTCCTACGAGCAGTACTTC

V gene: TRBV30
D gene: .
CDR3 length: 13
J gene: TRBJ1-4
clone size: .
CDR3 protein: CAQKDSHNEKLFF
CDR3 DNA: TGTGCCCAAAAGGACAGCCACAATGAAAAACTGTTTTTT

V gene: TRBV29-1
D gene: .
CDR3 length: 16
J gene: TRBJ2-1
clone size: .
CDR3 protein: CSVFLLESGRYNEQFF
CDR3 DNA: TGCAGCGTTTTCCTCCTGGAAAGCGGGCGCTACAATGAGCAGTTCTTC

V gene: TRBV7-9
D gene: .
CDR3 length: 12
J gene: TRBJ2-2
clone size: .
CDR3 protein: CASRLSHGELFF
CDR3 DNA: TGTGCCAGCAGACTGTCTCACGGGGAGCTGTTTTTT

V gene: TRBV7-9
D gene: .
CDR3 length: 14
J gene: TRBJ1-5
clone size: few
CDR3 protein: CASSLVGGMQPQHF
CDR3 DNA: TGTGCCAGCAGCTTAGTCGGAGGGATGCAGCCCCAGCATTTT

V gene: TRBV27
D gene: .
CDR3 length: 13
J gene: TRBJ2-7
clone size: .
CDR3 protein: CASSLSLIAEQYF
CDR3 DNA: TGTGCCAGCAGTTTATCTTTGATAGCCGAGCAGTACTTC

V gene: TRBV6-4
D gene: .
CDR3 length: 14
J gene: TRBJ2-3
clone size: .
CDR3 protein: CASSDGGGTDTQYF
CDR3 DNA: TGTGCCAGCAGTGACGGGGGTGGCACAGATACGCAGTATTTT

V gene: TRBV4-2
D gene: .
CDR3 length: 13
J gene: TRBJ2-7
clone size: .
CDR3 protein: CASSQVERYEQYF
CDR3 DNA: TGTGCCAGCAGCCAAGTGGAACGGTACGAGCAGTACTTC

V gene: TRBV29-1
D gene: TRBD1
CDR3 length: 12
J gene: TRBJ2-1
clone size: .
CDR3 protein: CSVGDSYNEQFF
CDR3 DNA: TGCAGCGTCGGGGACAGCTACAATGAGCAGTTCTTC

V gene: TRBV9
D gene: TRBD1
CDR3 length: 15
J gene: TRBJ2-7
clone size: few
CDR3 protein: CASSPPPGQGNGQYF
CDR3 DNA: TGTGCCAGCAGCCCACCCCCGGGACAGGGGAACGGGCAGTACTTC

V gene: TRBV9
D gene: .
CDR3 length: 18
J gene: TRBJ2-2
clone size: .
CDR3 protein: CASSVGDRALSGDGELFF
CDR3 DNA: TGTGCCAGCAGCGTAGGAGACAGGGCATTATCGGGGGACGGGGAGCTGTTTTTT

V gene: TRBV4-1
D gene: TRBD2
CDR3 length: 15
J gene: TRBJ2-7
clone size: few
CDR3 protein: CASSLLAGSSYEQYF
CDR3 DNA: TGCGCCAGCAGCCTTCTAGCGGGAAGCTCCTACGAGCAGTACTTC

V gene: TRBV18
D gene: .
CDR3 length: 12
J gene: TRBJ2-7
clone size: .
CDR3 protein: CASSPGSYEQYF
CDR3 DNA: TGTGCCAGCTCACCCGGTTCATACGAGCAGTACTTC

V gene: TRBV29-1
D gene: .
CDR3 length: 15
J gene: TRBJ1-5
clone size: .
CDR3 protein: CRKFWGGNGNQPQHF
CDR3 DNA: TGCAGAAAATTCTGGGGTGGGAATGGCAATCAGCCCCAGCATTTT

V gene: TRBV5-1
D gene: TRBD1
CDR3 length: 13
J gene: TRBJ1-2
clone size: once
CDR3 protein: CASSFGTGHGYTF
CDR3 DNA: TGCGCCAGCAGCTTTGGGACAGGCCATGGCTACACCTTC

V gene: TRBV29-1
D gene: .
CDR3 length: 16
J gene: TRBJ2-6
clone size: .
CDR3 protein: CSALDRSNSGANVLTF
CDR3 DNA: TGCAGCGCCCTTGACAGGAGTAACTCTGGGGCCAACGTCCTGACTTTC

V gene: TRBV29-1
D gene: .
CDR3 length: 14
J gene: TRBJ1-2
clone size: .
CDR3 protein: CSVEGGANNYGYTF
CDR3 DNA: TGCAGCGTTGAGGGGGGGGCTAATAACTATGGCTACACCTTC

V gene: TRBV7-2
D gene: .
CDR3 length: 14
J gene: TRBJ2-1
clone size: once
CDR3 protein: CASSQGTFDNEQFF
CDR3 DNA: TGTGCCAGCAGCCAGGGGACCTTCGACAATGAGCAGTTCTTC

V gene: TRBV11-2
D gene: .
CDR3 length: 13
J gene: TRBJ2-1
clone size: .
CDR3 protein: CASSSSSGNEQFF
CDR3 DNA: TGTGCCAGCAGCTCCTCCTCAGGTAATGAGCAGTTCTTC

V gene: TRBV7-2
D gene: .
CDR3 length: 12
J gene: TRBJ2-7
clone size: few
CDR3 protein: CASRIPGREQYF
CDR3 DNA: TGTGCCAGCCGCATCCCGGGCCGCGAGCAGTACTTC